The 3 T cell receptor beta chains listed next were all sequenced from one sample in a study of cytomegalovirus exposure and HLA in healthy donors. 60 Vbeta and 13 Jbeta primers were used in PCR. Profiled with immunoSEQ multiplex PCR; TCRdb holds only in-frame clones, not every one. Of roughly 100,000 clones in the sample, roughly 80% are singletons; the top ten hold roughly 3.4%. The sample taken for sequencing was PBMCs. All receptors derive from a man in his fifties or sixties in good health and CMV-seronegative.

This clone was picked up one time. This rearrangement joins TRBV6-5 to TRBJ2-5; the D is unclear. Trimming cost V 2 bases and J 5 bases, with 3 bases left between them. CDR1 and CDR2 (germline): MNHEY, SVGAGI. The CDR3 totals 11 residues. CDR3 coding DNA: TGTGCCAGCAGTTACGAGGAGACCCAGTACTTC. Translated: CASSYEETQYF.

This chain links TRBV7-2 with TRBJ2-7; TRBD1 matches at 7 bases. CDR3 size: 16 residues. The V segment lost 4 bases and the J segment 1 base; nucleotides outside the gene matches: 10. Germline CDR1 reads SGHTA; CDR2 reads FQGNSA. As DNA, the CDR3 is TGTGCCAGCAGCTCTAGAGGAGGACAGGCTTCCTACGAGCAGTACTTC. Its translation: CASSSRGGQASYEQYF.

This clone was recorded a few times. This rearrangement joins TRBV7-2 to TRBJ1-1, with 7 positions matching TRBD1. CDR3 length equals 13 residues. V was pared by 4 bases and J by 10 bases, with 9 bases of the junction left unmatched. Per the germline V gene, CDR1 is SGHTA and CDR2 is FQGNSA. CDR3 loop: CASSSRQGRLAFF. Here the CDR3 DNA reads TGTGCCAGCAGCTCGAGACAGGGCCGGCTAGCTTTCTTT.